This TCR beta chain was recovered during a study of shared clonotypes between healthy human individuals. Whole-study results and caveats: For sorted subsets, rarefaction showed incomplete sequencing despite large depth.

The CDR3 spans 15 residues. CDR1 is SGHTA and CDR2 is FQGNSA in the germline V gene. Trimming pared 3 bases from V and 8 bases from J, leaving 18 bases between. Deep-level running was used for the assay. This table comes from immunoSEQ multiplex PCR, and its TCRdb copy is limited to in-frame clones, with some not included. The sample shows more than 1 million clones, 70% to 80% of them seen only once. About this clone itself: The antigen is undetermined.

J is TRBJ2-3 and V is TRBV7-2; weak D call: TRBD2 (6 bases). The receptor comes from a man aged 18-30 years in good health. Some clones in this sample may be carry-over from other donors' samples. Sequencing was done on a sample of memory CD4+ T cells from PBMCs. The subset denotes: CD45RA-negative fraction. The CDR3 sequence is CASSLFLLVGGTQYF. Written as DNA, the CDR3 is TGTGCCAGCAGCTTGTTTCTACTTGTGGGGGGTACGCAGTATTTT.